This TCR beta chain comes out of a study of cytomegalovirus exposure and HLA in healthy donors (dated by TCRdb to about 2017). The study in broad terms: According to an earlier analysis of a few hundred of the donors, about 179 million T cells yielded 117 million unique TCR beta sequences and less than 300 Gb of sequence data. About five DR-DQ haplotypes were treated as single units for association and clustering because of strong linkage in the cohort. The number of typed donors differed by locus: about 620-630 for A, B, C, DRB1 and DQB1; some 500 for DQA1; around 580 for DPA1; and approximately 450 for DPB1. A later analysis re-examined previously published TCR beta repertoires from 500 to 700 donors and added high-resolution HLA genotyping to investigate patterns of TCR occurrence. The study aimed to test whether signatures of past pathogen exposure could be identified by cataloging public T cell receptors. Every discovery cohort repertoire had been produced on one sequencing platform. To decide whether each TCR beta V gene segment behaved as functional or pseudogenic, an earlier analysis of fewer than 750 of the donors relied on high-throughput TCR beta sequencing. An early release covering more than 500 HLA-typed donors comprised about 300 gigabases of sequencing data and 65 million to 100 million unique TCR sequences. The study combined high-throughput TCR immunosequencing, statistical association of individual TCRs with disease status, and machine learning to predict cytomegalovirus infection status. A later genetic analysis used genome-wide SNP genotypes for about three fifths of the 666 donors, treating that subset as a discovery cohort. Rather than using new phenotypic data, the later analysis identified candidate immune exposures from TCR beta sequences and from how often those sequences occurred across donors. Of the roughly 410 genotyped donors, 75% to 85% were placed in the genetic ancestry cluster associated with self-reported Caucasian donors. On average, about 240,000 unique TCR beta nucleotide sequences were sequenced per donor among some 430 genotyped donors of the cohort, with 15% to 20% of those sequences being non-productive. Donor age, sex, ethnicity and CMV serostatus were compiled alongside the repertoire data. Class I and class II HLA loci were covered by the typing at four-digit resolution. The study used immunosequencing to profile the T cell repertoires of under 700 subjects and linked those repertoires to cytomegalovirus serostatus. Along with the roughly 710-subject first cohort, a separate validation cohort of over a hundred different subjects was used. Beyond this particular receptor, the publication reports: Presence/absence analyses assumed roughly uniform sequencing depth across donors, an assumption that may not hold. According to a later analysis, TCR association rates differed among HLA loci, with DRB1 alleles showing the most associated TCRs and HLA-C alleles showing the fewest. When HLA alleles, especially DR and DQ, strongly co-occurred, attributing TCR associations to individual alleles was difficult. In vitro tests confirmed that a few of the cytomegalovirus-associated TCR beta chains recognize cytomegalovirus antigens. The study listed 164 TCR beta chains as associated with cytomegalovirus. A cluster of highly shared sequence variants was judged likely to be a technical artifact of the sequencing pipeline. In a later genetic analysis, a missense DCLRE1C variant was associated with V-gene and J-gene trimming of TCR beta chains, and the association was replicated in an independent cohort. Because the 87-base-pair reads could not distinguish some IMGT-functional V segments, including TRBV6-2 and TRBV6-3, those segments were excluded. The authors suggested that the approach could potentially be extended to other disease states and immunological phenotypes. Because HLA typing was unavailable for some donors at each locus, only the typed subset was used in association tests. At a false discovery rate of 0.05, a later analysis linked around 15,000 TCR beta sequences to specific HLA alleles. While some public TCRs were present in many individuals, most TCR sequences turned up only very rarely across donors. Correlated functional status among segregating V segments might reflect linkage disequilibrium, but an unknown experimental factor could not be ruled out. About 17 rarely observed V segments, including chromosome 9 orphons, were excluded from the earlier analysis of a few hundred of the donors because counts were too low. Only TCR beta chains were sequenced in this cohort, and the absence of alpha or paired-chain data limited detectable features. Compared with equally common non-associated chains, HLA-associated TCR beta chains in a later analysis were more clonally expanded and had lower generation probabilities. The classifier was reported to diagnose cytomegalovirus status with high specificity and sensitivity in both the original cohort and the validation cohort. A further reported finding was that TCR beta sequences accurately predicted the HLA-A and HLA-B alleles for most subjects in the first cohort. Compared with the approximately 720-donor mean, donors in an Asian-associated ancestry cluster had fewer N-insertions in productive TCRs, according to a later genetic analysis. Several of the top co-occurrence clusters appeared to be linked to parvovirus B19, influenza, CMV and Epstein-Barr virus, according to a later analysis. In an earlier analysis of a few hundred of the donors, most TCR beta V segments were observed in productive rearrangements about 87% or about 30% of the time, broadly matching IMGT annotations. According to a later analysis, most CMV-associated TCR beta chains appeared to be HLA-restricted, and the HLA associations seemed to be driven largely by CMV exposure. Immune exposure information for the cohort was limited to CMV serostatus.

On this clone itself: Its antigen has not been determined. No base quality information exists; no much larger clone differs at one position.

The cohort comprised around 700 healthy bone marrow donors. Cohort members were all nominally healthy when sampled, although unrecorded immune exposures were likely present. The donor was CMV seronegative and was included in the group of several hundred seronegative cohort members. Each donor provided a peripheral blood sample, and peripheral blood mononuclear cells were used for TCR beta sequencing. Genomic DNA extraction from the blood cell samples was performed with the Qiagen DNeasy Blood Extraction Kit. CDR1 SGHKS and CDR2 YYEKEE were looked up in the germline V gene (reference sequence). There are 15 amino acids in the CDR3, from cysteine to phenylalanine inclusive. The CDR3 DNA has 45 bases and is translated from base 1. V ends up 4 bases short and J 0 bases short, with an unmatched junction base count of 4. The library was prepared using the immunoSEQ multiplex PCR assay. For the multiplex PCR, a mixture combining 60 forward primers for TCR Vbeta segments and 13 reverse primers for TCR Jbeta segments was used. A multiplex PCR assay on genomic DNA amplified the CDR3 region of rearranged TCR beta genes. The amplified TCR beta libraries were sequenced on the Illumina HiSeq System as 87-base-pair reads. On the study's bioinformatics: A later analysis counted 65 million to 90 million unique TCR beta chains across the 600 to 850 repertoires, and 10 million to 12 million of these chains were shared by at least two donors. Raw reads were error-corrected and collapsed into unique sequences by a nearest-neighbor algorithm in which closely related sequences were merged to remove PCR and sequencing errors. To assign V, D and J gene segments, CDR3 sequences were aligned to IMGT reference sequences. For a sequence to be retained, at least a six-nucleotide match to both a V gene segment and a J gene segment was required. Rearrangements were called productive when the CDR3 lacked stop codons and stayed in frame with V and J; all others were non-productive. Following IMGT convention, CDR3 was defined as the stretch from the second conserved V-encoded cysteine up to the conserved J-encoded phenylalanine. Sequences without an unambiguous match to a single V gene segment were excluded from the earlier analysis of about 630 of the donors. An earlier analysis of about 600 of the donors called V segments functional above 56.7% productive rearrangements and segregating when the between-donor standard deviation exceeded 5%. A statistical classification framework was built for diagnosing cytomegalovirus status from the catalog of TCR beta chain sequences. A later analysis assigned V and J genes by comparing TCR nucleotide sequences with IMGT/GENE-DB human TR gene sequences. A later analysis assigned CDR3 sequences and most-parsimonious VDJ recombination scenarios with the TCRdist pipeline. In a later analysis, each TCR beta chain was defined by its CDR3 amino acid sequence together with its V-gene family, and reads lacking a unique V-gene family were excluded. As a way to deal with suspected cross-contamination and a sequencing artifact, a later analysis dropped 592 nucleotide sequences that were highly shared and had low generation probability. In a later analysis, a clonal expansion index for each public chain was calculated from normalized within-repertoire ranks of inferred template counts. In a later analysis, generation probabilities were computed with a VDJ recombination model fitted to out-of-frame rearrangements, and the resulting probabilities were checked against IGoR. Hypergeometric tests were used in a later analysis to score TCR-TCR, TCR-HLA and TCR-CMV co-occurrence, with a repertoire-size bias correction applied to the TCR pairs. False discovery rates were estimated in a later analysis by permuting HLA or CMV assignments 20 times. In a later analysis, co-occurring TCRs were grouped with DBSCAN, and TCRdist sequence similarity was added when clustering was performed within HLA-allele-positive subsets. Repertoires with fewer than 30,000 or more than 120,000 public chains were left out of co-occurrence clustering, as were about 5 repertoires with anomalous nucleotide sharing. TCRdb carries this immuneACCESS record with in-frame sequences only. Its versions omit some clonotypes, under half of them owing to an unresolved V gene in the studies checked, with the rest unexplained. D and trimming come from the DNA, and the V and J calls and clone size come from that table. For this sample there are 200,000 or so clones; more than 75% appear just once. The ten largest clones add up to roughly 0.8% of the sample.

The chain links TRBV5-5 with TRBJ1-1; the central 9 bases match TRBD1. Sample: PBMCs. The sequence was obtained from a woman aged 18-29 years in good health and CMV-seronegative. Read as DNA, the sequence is TGTGCCAGCAGCGTGGGACAGGGACTGAACACTGAAGCTTTCTTT. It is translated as CASSVGQGLNTEAFF.